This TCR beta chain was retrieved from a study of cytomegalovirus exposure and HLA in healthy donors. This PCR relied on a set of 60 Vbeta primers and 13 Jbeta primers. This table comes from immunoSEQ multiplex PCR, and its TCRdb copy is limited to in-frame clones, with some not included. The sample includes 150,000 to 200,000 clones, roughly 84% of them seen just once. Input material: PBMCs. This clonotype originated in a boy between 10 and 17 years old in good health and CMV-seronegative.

Here the CDR3 DNA reads TGTGCCAGCAGAGACAGGCCTGGCTACACCTTC. This codes for CASRDRPGYTF. V is TRBV2 and J is TRBJ1-2; D is possibly TRBD1 (6 bases). CDR1 and CDR2 (germline): SNHLY, FYNNEI. V gave up 6 bases and J gave up 7 bases, with 9 bases separating them. This CDR3 has 11 amino acids.